These 31 T cell receptor beta chains were all obtained from the same sample, sequenced in a study of tumor-infiltrating lymphocytes in primary liver carcinoma. From unsorted bulk tissue weighing roughly 17-34 mg, DNA and RNA were co-extracted. Starting material of 450 to 550 ng total RNA yielded TCR beta cDNA via a constant-region primer. Slightly modified ARM-PCR, run as three nested multiplex PCR rounds, produced the TCR beta libraries. The two initial PCR rounds, roughly 9 cycles each, used TRBV1-TRBV30 forward and C-beta reverse primers. One entry per CDR3 protein results from TCRdb running MiXCR on the multiplex PCR reads. The sample lists 100,000 to 150,000 distinct CDR3 sequences, 55% to 75% occurring once. Source material: liver tumor tissue from sampling region 3. Stated subset: tumor region T3, left-lateral pole. Receptor source: a woman in her sixties with primary liver carcinoma and hepatitis B virus infection.

This clonotype was recorded at least ten times. The chain couples TRBV28 to TRBJ2-2, with 7 positions matching TRBD2. Germline values: CDR1 MDHEN, CDR2 SYDVKM. The length of the CDR3 is 16 residues. V dropped 3 bases and J dropped 1; count of bases not matched to a gene: 5. The CDR3 loop is CASSFWPSGNTGELFF. Here the CDR3 DNA reads TGTGCCAGCAGTTTTTGGCCTAGCGGGAACACCGGGGAGCTGTTTTTT.

Points on this clonotype: Lacking the conserved final phenylalanine or tryptophan, this CDR3 likely reflects a read error. The rearrangement links TRBV11-2 to TRBJ2-7; 7 nucleotides line up with TRBD2. This CDR3 comprises 15 residues. Germline loops: CDR1 SGHAT, CDR2 FQNNGV. V trimming: 0 bases; J trimming: 6 bases; junction bases outside the gene matches: 8. CDR3 sequence (DNA): TGTGCCAGCAGCTTAGATAGTGGACTAGATCCCGAGCAGTACCTC. Translation: CASSLDSGLDPEQYL.

A note on this clonotype: At one of its ends the junction is not consistent with the germline gene, which may arise from a read error. The chain has TRBV6-1 and TRBJ2-7; 7 nucleotides align to TRBD1. The CDR3 loop spans 15 amino acids. The germline V gene encodes CDR1 MNHNS and CDR2 SASEGT. DNA of the CDR3: TGTGCCAGCAGCGACCCAGGGGGTTCCTCCTACGTGCAGTACTTC. It encodes CASSDPGGSSYVQYF.

This clonotype came up a few times. This chain joins TRBV5-1 and TRBJ2-5; D not resolved. CDR1 is SGHRS and CDR2 is YFSETQ in the germline V gene. The V end lost 0 bases, the J end lost 4 bases, and 13 bases lay between the germline ends. The CDR3 contains 15 residues. CDR3 nucleotide sequence: TGCGCCAGCAGCTTGGGATCAGGAGCCCGAGAGACCCAGTACTTC. It specifies CASSLGSGARETQYF.

Concerning this clonotype: The limits of the CDR3 on the DNA are not certain, so only TCRdb's listed CDR3 is given. V gene TRBV11-2 combines with J gene TRBJ1-2. The CDR3 adds up to 13 amino acids, both ends counted. The germline CDR1 and CDR2 sequences are SGHAT and FQNNGV. CDR3 amino acids: CAIDQAGSYGCTF.

This clonotype was recorded many times. This chain uses TRBV30 with TRBJ1-2, with a weak D call TRBD1 (5 bases). The V gene lost 2 bases and the J gene lost 5 bases, with 12 bases spanning the gap. Germline CDR1 is GTSNPN and CDR2 is SVGIG (reference sequence). The CDR3 is made up of 13 amino acids. The CDR3 region has the DNA TGTGCCTGGAGTAGCCAGGGTAGATATGGCTACACCTTC. It is translated as CAWSSQGRYGYTF. The whole variable domain, remainder taken from reference TRBV30 and TRBJ1-2, is SQTIHQWPATLVQPVGSPLSLECTVEGTSNPNLYWYRQAAGRGLQLLFYSVGIGQISSEVPQNLSASRPQDRQFILSSKKLLLSDSGFYLCAWSSQGRYGYTFGSGTRLTVV.

This clonotype was seen once. It may be a read error: a sequence one base away is much more abundant. The J gene is TRBJ2-4, the V gene TRBV6-6; D not certain. In germline, CDR1 is MNHNY, CDR2 SVGAGI (reference sequence). Trimming took off 7 bases at V and 0 bases at J, with 10 bases between the two ends. The CDR3 runs 14 residues. CDR3 nucleotide sequence: TGTGCCAGCATCGAGTCGCCAGCCAAAAACATTCAGTACTTC. This sequence encodes CASIESPAKNIQYF.

CDR3 region: CASSLRGWTQSIFF. The CDR3 DNA sequence: TGTGCCAGCAGCTTAAGAGGATGGACTCAATCCATTTTCTTT. This chain connects TRBV7-8 to TRBJ1-1; the D is unclear. Germline loops: CDR1 SGHVS, CDR2 FQNEAQ. The CDR3 length is 14 residues. Trimming left V 2 bases short and J 13 bases short, with 20 bases between.

As regards this clonotype: Germline is not matched at one junction end, which may reflect a read error. This rearrangement joins TRBV11-3 to TRBJ2-7; possibly TRBD1 or TRBD2 for D (5 bases each). From germline, CDR1 is SGHNT and CDR2 YENEEA. The CDR3 consists of 17 residues. CDR3 amino acids: CASTHGDGPFNPYEKYF. CDR3 DNA: TGTGCCAGCACCCATGGGGACGGACCATTCAACCCCTACGAGAAGTACTTC.

At least ten counts were recorded for this clonotype. The chain joins TRBV28 to TRBJ2-1; tentatively, D is TRBD2 (6 bases). The CDR3 runs to 13 residues. Germline V gene sequence: CDR1 MDHEN, CDR2 SYDVKM. Trimming cost V 5 bases and J 7 bases, with 12 bases left between them. The CDR3 DNA reads as TGTGCCAGCAGTAACTGGGAGGTGAATGAGCAGTTCTTC. The encoded protein is CASSNWEVNEQFF.

About this clonotype: Its ends do not fully match the called genes, so a read error is possible. V is TRBV11-3 and J is TRBJ2-3; tentatively, D is TRBD1 (6 bases). The CDR3 consists of 14 residues. CDR1 is SGHNT, CDR2 YENEEA, per germline. The CDR3 sequence: CASSRPGQTDTQYF. The CDR3 region has the DNA TGTGCAAGCAGCCGCCCCGGACAGACAGATACGCAGTATTTT.

The V call is TRBV5-1, the J call TRBJ2-6; unclear D gene. V was pared by 3 bases and J by 0 bases, with 16 bases between. The CDR3 has 18 amino acids. The germline V gene encodes CDR1 SGHRS and CDR2 YFSETQ. The CDR3 is CASSWQTGRPSGANVLTF. CDR3 coding DNA: TGCGCCAGCAGCTGGCAGACGGGCAGACCCTCTGGGGCCAACGTCCTGACTTTC.

Details on this clonotype: This may stem from a read error, because a much larger clone lies one nucleotide away. The chain links TRBV14 to TRBJ1-2, with D possibly TRBD1 on 5 matching bases. The CDR3 totals 14 residues. Germline V lookup: CDR1 SGHDN, CDR2 FVKESK. The V end was cut by 6 bases, the J end by 5 bases, with 16 bases between. The CDR3 here is CASSQQDFRYGYTF. The CDR3 DNA is TGTGCCAGCAGTCAACAGGACTTTAGGTATGGCTACACCTTC.

In the case of this clonotype: Mismatch with germline at one junction end may stem from a read error. The gene calls are TRBV12-3 or TRBV12-4 and TRBJ2-3, with D perhaps being TRBD1 or TRBD2 (6 bases each). CDR3 length equals 15 residues. The CDR3 sequence: CASSLDFGGTYTQYF. In DNA form, the CDR3 reads TGTGCCAGCAGTTTAGATTTCGGGGGCACATATACGCAGTATTTT.

With regard to this clonotype: Being one base from a much bigger clone, this may be a read error. The chain combines TRBV14 with TRBJ1-2; the D is unclear. The CDR3 sequence is 14 residues long. Trimming shortened V by 6 bases and J by 5 bases, and 16 bases separated the two germline ends. Germline CDR1 reads SGHDN; CDR2 reads FVKESK. The CDR3 sequence: CASSQRNFRYGYTF. In DNA, the CDR3 is TGTGCCAGCAGTCAACGGAACTTTAGGTATGGCTACACCTTC.

Remarks on this clonotype: A much larger clone differs from this one at a single base, so this may be a read error. The rearrangement joins TRBV5-6 to TRBJ2-5; D ambiguous. Germline V CDR1 and CDR2: SGHDT, YYEEEE. The CDR3 length is 14 residues. The CDR3 reads CASNLGANQETQYF. The CDR3 DNA reads TGTGCCAGCAACTTGGGTGCGAACCAAGAGACCCAGTACTTC. The full variable domain, its missing parts supplied by reference TRBV5-6 and TRBJ2-5, is DAGVTQSPTHLIKTRGQQVTLRCSPKSGHDTVSWYQQALGQGPQFIFQYYEEEERQRGNFPDRFSGHQFPNYSSELNVNALLLGDSALYLCASNLGANQETQYFGPGTRLLVL.

Comment on this clonotype: At one end, the junction sequence differs from germline, possibly due to a read error. The V gene is TRBV7-9, the J gene TRBJ1-2; D unclear. The length of the CDR3 is 13 residues. Germline CDR1 is SEHNR and CDR2 is FQNEAQ (reference sequence). The CDR3 DNA reads TGTGCCATCAGCCCCCGGGAGGCTCGGGGCTACACCTTC. It encodes CAISPREARGYTF.

Concerning this clonotype: One end of the junction does not line up with germline, which may come from a read error. This rearrangement joins TRBV11-3 to TRBJ2-3; D is undetermined. Germline loops: CDR1 SGHNT, CDR2 YENEEA. The CDR3 has 14 amino acids. The CDR3 nucleotides are TGTACCAGCAGCTACCATCCTGCCACAGATACGCAGTATTTT. This gives the protein CTSSYHPATDTQYF.

This clonotype was seen once. The gene calls are TRBV11-2 and TRBJ1-4, with no clear D. V dropped 7 bases and J dropped 0 bases, with 12 bases sitting between them. The V gene's germline CDR1 is SGHAT and CDR2 FQNNGV. CDR3 length: 15 residues. The CDR3 region has the DNA TGTGCCAGCAACCCGAGCCCCGCAACTAATGAAAAACTGTTTTTT. Encoded protein: CASNPSPATNEKLFF.

This clonotype was detected ten times or more. The CDR3 reads CASSSYMNTEAFF. DNA of the CDR3: TGCGCCAGCAGCTCGTATATGAACACTGAAGCTTTCTTT. The chain recombines TRBV5-1 with TRBJ1-1; no clear D. The V end lost 3 bases, the J end lost 0 bases, and 6 bases lay between the germline ends. The CDR3 extends over 13 amino acids. Germline values: CDR1 SGHRS, CDR2 YFSETQ.

This clonotype was seen a few times. A read error is possible here, since a much larger clone lies one base away. The rearrangement joins TRBV12-3 or TRBV12-4 to TRBJ1-1; no reliable D call. Trimming shortened V by 5 bases and J by 2 bases, and 15 bases separated the two germline ends. CDR3 length: 15 amino acids. The CDR3 is CASSRTGSGNTEAFF. The CDR3 coding sequence is TGTGCCAGCAGTAGAACCGGGTCAGGAAACACTGAAGCTTTCTTT.

This clonotype was detected a few times. The rearrangement joins TRBV7-3 to TRBJ2-1, with TRBD2 matching 7 bases. This CDR3 has 16 amino acids. Trimming at V came to 5 bases and at J to 0 bases, leaving 7 bases not matched to a gene. CDR1 and CDR2 from the germline V gene are SGHTA and FQGTGA. CDR3 nucleotides: TGTGCCAGCAGCCCAAACGGCGGGAGCTCCTACAATGAGCAGTTCTTC. Its protein is CASSPNGGSSYNEQFF.

In regard to this clonotype: Its ends do not fully match the called genes, so a read error is possible. This chain joins TRBV4-2 and TRBJ2-7; possibly TRBD2 for D (6 bases). This CDR3 spans 20 amino acids. Germline V CDR1 and CDR2: LGHNA, YNFKEQ. The CDR3, as DNA: TGTGCCAGGAGCCCCTCGGTCGGAGGGAGGAAACCGGCTTCCCTCCACGAGCAGTACTTC. It yields the protein CARSPSVGGRKPASLHEQYF.

As for this clonotype: This may arise from a read error, as a much more abundant clone is one base away. The J gene is TRBJ2-7, the V gene TRBV4-1, with D possibly being TRBD2 (5 bases). The CDR3 is 17 amino acids. V was shortened by 4 bases and J by 6 bases, with 25 bases between the two germline ends. Looked up from germline, CDR1 is MGHRA and CDR2 is YSYEKL. CDR3 nucleotides: TGCGCCAGCAGCCTTAGAACCGTGACTACAATAATGGGCGAGCAGTACTTC. Translating it yields CASSLRTVTTIMGEQYF.

This clonotype was picked up many times. The chain has TRBV29-1 and TRBJ2-7, with 9 bases fitting TRBD1. CDR1 and CDR2 (germline): SQVTM, ANQGSEA. CDR3 size: 13 residues. With 5 bases clipped from V and 3 bases from J, the junction kept 5 bases outside the gene matches. As DNA, the CDR3 is TGCAGCGTTACAGGGGGCGCCTACTACGAGCAGTACTTC. It specifies CSVTGGAYYEQYF.

Turning to this clonotype: This is likely a read error, given that the CDR3 carries no conserved phenylalanine or tryptophan at its end. The chain combines TRBV12-3 or TRBV12-4 with TRBJ1-2; maybe TRBD1 (5 bases). This CDR3 contains 14 residues. In DNA, the CDR3 is TGTGCCAGCTGTTTAGTTATGGGACTCTATGGCTACACCTCC. Amino acids: CASCLVMGLYGYTS.

This clonotype has ten or more counts. The chain is built from TRBV6-6 and TRBJ2-1, with D perhaps TRBD2 (6 bases). Looked up from germline, CDR1 is MNHNY and CDR2 is SVGAGI (reference sequence). Trimming took 0 bases from V and 9 from J, leaving 6 bases between them. The CDR3 covers 12 residues. Written as DNA, the CDR3 is TGTGCCAGCAGTTACTCGGAGGGTGAGCAGTTCTTC. Its protein product is CASSYSEGEQFF.

V is TRBV4-2 and J is TRBJ2-3; D might be TRBD1 or TRBD2, each matching 6 bases. V was shortened by 4 bases and J by 7 bases, with 18 bases between the two germline ends. CDR1 is LGHNA and CDR2 is YNFKEQ in the germline V gene. The CDR3 runs 15 residues. In DNA, the CDR3 is TGTGCCAGCAGCCCGTTAGCGGAGGGGGTAAATACGCAGTATTTT. Protein product: CASSPLAEGVNTQYF.

This clonotype was counted ten times or more. V is TRBV12-5 and J is TRBJ2-2; 10 bases agree with TRBD1. The CDR3 is made up of 16 amino acids. V lost 3 bases, J lost 7 bases, and 8 bases stayed unmatched. The germline gives CDR1 LGHNT, CDR2 FRNRAP. The CDR3 bases are TGTGCTAGTGGTTTCCTTACCGGGACAGGGGTCGGGGAGCTGTTTTTT. Its translation: CASGFLTGTGVGELFF.

About this clonotype: A read error may explain this, as a much larger clone is one base away. The chain links TRBV14 to TRBJ1-1, with D hard to call. Germline V gives CDR1 SGHDN, CDR2 FVKESK. CDR3 length: 14 residues. The CDR3 is CVSSQSLDNTEAFF. CDR3 coding DNA: TGTGTCAGCAGCCAATCGCTGGACAACACTGAAGCTTTCTTT.

Of note for this clonotype: One junction end disagrees with the germline gene, perhaps due to a read error. The chain uses TRBV11-2 and TRBJ2-1; a weak D match, TRBD2 (5 bases). Germline V lookup: CDR1 SGHAT, CDR2 FQNNGV. The CDR3 is 14 amino acids. CDR3 DNA sequence: TGTGTCAGCAGCCCTGGAGGCAGTTCCGGTGAGCAGTTCTTC. Its translation: CVSSPGGSSGEQFF. The variable domain in full, with the rest retrieved from reference TRBV11-2 and TRBJ2-1, is EAGVAQSPRYKIIEKRQSVAFWCNPISGHATLYWYQQILGQGPKLLIQFQNNGVVDDSQLPKDRFSAERLKGVDSTLKIQPAKLEDSAVYLCVSSPGGSSGEQFFGPGTRLTVL.